This T cell receptor beta chain is drawn from a study of OX40 agonist ivuxolimab in advanced cancers. Germline V gene data show CDR1 as SGDLS and CDR2 as YYNGEE. There are 16 residues in the CDR3. V was trimmed by 0 bases and J by 2 bases, leaving 13 bases between them. Data came from immunoSEQ multiplex PCR; TCRdb stores just in-frame clones and leaves some out. The data contain some 62,000 clones, approximately 79% of them singletons. The TCR originated in an adult with an advanced solid tumor such as melanoma, head and neck, liver or kidney cancer. This material consisted of CD4+ or CD8+ T cells sorted from blood, taken in a trial of the OX40 agonist ivuxolimab. V usage is TRBV9 and J usage is TRBJ2-3, with D unresolved. Written as DNA, the CDR3 is TGTGCCAGCAGCGTAGGGGCCGAGTCCCTCACAGATACGCAGTATTTT. Amino acid sequence: CASSVGAESLTDTQYF.